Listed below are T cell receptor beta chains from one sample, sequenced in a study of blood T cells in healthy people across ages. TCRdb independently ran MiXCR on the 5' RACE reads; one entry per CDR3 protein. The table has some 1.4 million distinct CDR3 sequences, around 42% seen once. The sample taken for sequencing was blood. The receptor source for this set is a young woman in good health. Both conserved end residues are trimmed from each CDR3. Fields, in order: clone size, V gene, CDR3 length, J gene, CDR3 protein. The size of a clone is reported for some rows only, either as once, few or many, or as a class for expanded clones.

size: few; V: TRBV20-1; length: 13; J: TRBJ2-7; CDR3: SASLSGTPPYEQY
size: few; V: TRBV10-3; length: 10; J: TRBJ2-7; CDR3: AISEDRAREY
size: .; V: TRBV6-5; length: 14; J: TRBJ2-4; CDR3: ASSYSNSLAKNIQY
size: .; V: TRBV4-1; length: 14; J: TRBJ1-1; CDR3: AGSQGMSDSRTEAF
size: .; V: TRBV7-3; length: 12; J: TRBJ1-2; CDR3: ASSLNLSGAGYT
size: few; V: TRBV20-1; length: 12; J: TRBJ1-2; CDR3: SAREVTGAYGYT
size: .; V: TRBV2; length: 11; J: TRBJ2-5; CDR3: ASKGQNGETQY
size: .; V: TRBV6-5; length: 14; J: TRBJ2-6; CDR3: ASSYSREPGANVLT
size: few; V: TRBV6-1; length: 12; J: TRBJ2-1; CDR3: ASSVMGLGNEQF
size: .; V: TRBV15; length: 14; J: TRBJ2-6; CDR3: ATSKAASSGANVLT
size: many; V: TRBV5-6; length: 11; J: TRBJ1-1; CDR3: ASSPASGTEAF
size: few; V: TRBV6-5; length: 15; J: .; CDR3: ASSYSGGLSSYNEQY
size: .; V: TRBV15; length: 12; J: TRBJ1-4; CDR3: ATSSRRESEKLF
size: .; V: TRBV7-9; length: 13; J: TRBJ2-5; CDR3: ASSLGVQGQETQY
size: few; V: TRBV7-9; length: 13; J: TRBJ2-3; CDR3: ASSLSEEESDTQY
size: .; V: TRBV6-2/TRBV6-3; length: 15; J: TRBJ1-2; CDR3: ASSYPGTGETNYGYT
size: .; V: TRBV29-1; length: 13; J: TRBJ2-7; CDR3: SVELEQGLVYEQY
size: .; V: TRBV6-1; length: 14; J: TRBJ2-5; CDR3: ASSEYQRELAETQY
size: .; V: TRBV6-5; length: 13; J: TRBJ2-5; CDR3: ASSYYRDMRGSQY
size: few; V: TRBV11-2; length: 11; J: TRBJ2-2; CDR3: ASSPQFTGELF
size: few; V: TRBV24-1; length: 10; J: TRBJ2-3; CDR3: ATSGTTDTQY
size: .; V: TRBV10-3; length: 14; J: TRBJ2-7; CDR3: AISESYRREGNEQY
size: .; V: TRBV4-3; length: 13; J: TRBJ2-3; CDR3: ASRQETAATDAQY
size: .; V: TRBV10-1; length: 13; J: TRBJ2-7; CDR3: ASSAYWDSKNEQY
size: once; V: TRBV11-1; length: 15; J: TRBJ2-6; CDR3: ASSSGTGASGANVLT
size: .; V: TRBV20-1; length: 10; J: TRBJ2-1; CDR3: SARDYGAEQF
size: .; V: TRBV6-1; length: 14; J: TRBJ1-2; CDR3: ASSESGTPGSYGYT
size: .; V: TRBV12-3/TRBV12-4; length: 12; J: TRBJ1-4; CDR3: ASTHESRGEKLF
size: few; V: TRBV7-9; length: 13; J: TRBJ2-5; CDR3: ASSLVGQGPLEQY
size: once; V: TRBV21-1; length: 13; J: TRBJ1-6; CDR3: ASSTPPGFYSPLH
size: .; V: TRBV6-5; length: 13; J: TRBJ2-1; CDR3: ASSYSNSPMAEQF
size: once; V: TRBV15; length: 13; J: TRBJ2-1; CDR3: ATSRRLAPDNEQF
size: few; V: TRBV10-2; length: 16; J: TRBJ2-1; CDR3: ASSDGTSGGLGHNEQF
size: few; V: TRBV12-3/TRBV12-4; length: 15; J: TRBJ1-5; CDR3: ASSPTGAAETQQPQH
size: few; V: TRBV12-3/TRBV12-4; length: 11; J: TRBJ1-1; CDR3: ASSLGGAPEAF
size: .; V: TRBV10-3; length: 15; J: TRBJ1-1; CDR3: AITKGSVGQRNTEAF
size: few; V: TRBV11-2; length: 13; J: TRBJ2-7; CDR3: ASSLVLLASYEQY
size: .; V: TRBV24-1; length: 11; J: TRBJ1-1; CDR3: ATRDRKNTEAF
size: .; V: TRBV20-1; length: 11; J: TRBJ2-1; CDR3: SARSLVGNEQF
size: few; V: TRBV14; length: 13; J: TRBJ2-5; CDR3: ASSHTGTVQETQY
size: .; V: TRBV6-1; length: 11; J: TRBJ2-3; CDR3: ASHDPNTDTQY
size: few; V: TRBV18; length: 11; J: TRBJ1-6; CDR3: ASSGTEDSPLH
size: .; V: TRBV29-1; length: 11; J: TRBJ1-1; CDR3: SVGGVPSGEAF
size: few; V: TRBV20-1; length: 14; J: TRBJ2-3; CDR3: SAALGTSVSTDTQY
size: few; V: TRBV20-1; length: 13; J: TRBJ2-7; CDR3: SAPIVARKAYEQY
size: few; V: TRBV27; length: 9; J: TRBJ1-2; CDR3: ASKSGYGYT
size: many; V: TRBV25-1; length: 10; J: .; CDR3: ASSLRSETQY
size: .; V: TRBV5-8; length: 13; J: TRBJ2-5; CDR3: ASSRGDYGQETQY
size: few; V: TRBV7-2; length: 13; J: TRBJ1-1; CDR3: ASSPDRRPNTEAF
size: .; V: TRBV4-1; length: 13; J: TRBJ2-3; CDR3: ASGRVLADRDTQY
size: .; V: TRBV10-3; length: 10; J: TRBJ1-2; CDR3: AIRAGDYGYT
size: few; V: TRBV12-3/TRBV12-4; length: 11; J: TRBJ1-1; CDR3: ASSQAGTGQAF
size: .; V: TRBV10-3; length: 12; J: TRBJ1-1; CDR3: AITGQGIFSEAF
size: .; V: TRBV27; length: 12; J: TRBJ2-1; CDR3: ASRAGQVNSEQF
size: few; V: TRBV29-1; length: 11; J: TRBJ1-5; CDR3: SALGEVNQPQH